One sample yielded the 18 T cell receptor beta chains listed below, sequenced in a study of blood T cell repertoires in COVID-19. This table comes from immunoSEQ multiplex PCR, and its TCRdb copy is limited to in-frame clones, with some not included. The sample includes over 150,000 clones, more than 70% of them seen just once. Sequencing input: PBMCs or T cells enriched from blood (not recorded which). The source is a middle-aged man who had recovered from COVID-19.

The chain uses TRBV5-6 and TRBJ1-2, with D uncertain. The CDR3 is 13 amino acids. The germline V gene encodes CDR1 SGHDT and CDR2 YYEEEE. Trimming removed 4 bases at V and 6 bases at J, with 13 bases between. The CDR3 reads CASSHTESHGYTF. In DNA, the CDR3 is TGTGCCAGCAGCCATACAGAATCGCATGGCTACACCTTC.

The V and J genes are TRBV12-5 and TRBJ2-1, with D possibly matching TRBD1 (5 bases). The CDR3 has 14 amino acids. The V gene lost 3 bases and the J gene lost 11 bases, with 17 bases spanning the gap. Germline CDR1 is LGHNT and CDR2 is FRNRAP. CDR3 nucleotide sequence: TGTGCTAGTGGTTTAATTGACAGTTTGAATAAGCAGTTCTTC. This translates into CASGLIDSLNKQFF.

V gene TRBV24-1 combines with J gene TRBJ1-3, with TRBD1 identical over 8 bases. V trimming: 4 bases; J trimming: 3 bases; junction bases outside the gene matches: 1. CDR1 and CDR2 (germline): KGHDR, SFDVKD. This CDR3 contains 14 residues. CDR3 nucleotides: TGTGCCACCAGTGACACAGGGGGTGGAAACACCATATATTTT. Translated, it gives CATSDTGGGNTIYF.

The chain has TRBV28 and TRBJ1-4; TRBD1 is a possible D gene (6 bases). V was pared by 10 bases and J by 7 bases, with 22 bases between. The germline gives CDR1 MDHEN, CDR2 SYDVKM. The CDR3 totals 15 residues. The CDR3 bases are TGTGCCACCCAAAACGGCGGGCGAGGGGGTGAAAAACTGTTTTTT. The encoded protein is CATQNGGRGGEKLFF.

The genes are TRBV7-9 and TRBJ2-7, with TRBD2 matching 9 bases. The ends lost 5 bases at V and 5 bases at J; junction bases unmatched: 13. The V gene's germline CDR1 is SEHNR and CDR2 FQNEAQ (reference sequence). The CDR3 sequence is 16 residues long. CDR3 DNA sequence: TGTGCCAGCAGCCTCCGTAGCGGGAGTTACCTTAACGAGCAGTACTTC. Encoded protein: CASSLRSGSYLNEQYF.

This chain uses TRBV9 with TRBJ2-3; 9 bases fit TRBD2. V shed 1 base and J 6 bases; nucleotides not matched to a gene: 6. The CDR3 length is 15 residues. Germline V lookup: CDR1 SGDLS, CDR2 YYNGEE. The CDR3 nucleotides read TGTGCCAGCAGCGTAAGTTTAGCGGGGGTGGATACGCAGTATTTT. Translation gives CASSVSLAGVDTQYF.

This clone has a handful of counts. The rearrangement uses TRBV14 and TRBJ1-2; 7 bases are a match to TRBD1. The CDR3 covers 13 residues. Germline V gene sequence: CDR1 SGHDN, CDR2 FVKESK. V lost 1 base, J lost 9 bases, and 5 bases stayed unmatched. CDR3 sequence (DNA): TGTGCCAGCAGCCAAGGGACAGGTCTTCGCTACACCTTC. Translated, it gives CASSQGTGLRYTF.

This chain links TRBV5-5 with TRBJ1-1, with D hard to call. Trimming removed 4 bases at V and 0 bases at J, with 13 bases between. CDR3 size: 15 residues. Germline V lookup: CDR1 SGHKS, CDR2 YYEKEE (reference sequence). CDR3 region: CASSSMGRLNTEAFF. The DNA of the CDR3 is TGTGCCAGCAGCAGTATGGGCCGTTTGAACACTGAAGCTTTCTTT. Complete variable domain (other parts from reference TRBV5-5 and TRBJ1-1): DAGVTQSPTHLIKTRGQQVTLRCSPISGHKSVSWYQQVLGQGPQFIFQYYEKEERGRGNFPDRFSARQFPNYSSELNVNALLLGDSALYLCASSSMGRLNTEAFFGQGTRLTVV.

This chain links TRBV19 with TRBJ1-6; no firm D call. Trimming pared 4 bases from V and 8 bases from J, leaving 18 bases between. CDR3 size: 16 residues. CDR1 and CDR2 from the germline V gene are LNHDA and SQIVND (reference sequence). The CDR3 bases are TGTGCCAGTAGTACCTATCTAGACGGGAGCTATTCACCCCTCCACTTT. Its protein product is CASSTYLDGSYSPLHF.

In its sample, this clone was seen once. The CDR3 DNA follows: TGTGCCAGCAGTCCATACAGGGCCAGGGGCTCACCCCTCCACTTT. Its protein is CASSPYRARGSPLHF. This chain connects TRBV2 to TRBJ1-6; a weak D match, TRBD1 (6 bases). The CDR3 covers 15 residues. With 5 bases removed from V and 10 bases from J, the gap between germline ends came to 18 bases. Germline CDR1 and CDR2: SNHLY and FYNNEI.

The V gene is TRBV2, the J gene TRBJ1-1, with 8 bases lining up with TRBD1. Germline loops: CDR1 SNHLY, CDR2 FYNNEI. The CDR3 runs 12 residues. V shed 7 bases, J shed 5 bases, and the junction held 3 bases outside the gene matches. CDR3 sequence reads: CASKRQGTEAFF. The CDR3 DNA is TGTGCCAGCAAGCGACAGGGGACTGAAGCTTTCTTT.

This clone was observed a single time. The V and J genes are TRBV7-3 and TRBJ1-1; maybe TRBD1 (6 bases). CDR3 length: 16 amino acids. The V end was cut by 6 bases, the J end by 5 bases, with 22 bases between. Germline CDR1 and CDR2: SGHTA and FQGTGA. CDR3 in DNA: TGTGCCAGCAGTCCCACAGGGCGGACCCCGAGGACTGAAGCTTTCTTT. Its protein is CASSPTGRTPRTEAFF. Filled out from reference TRBV7-3 and TRBJ1-1, the complete variable domain reads GAGVSQTPSNKVTEKGKYVELRCDPISGHTALYWYRQSLGQGPEFLIYFQGTGAADDSGLPNDRFFAVRPEGSVSTLKIQRTERGDSAVYLCASSPTGRTPRTEAFFGQGTRLTVV.

This chain joins TRBV30 and TRBJ1-6; possible D gene TRBD1, 5 bases. Between the trimmed V and J ends, which lost 1 base and 10 bases, there was a span of 11 bases. The CDR3 covers 13 residues. CDR1 GTSNPN and CDR2 SVGIG come from the germline V gene (reference sequence). The CDR3 region is CAWSAGQGSPLHF. The CDR3 DNA is TGTGCCTGGAGTGCGGGTCAGGGCTCACCCCTCCACTTT.

The chain couples TRBV28 to TRBJ2-7, with a possible D match to TRBD2 (5 bases). Per germline, CDR1 MDHEN and CDR2 SYDVKM. The V gene lost 8 bases and the J gene lost 3 bases, with 8 bases spanning the gap. This CDR3 is built from 11 residues. Here the CDR3 reads CASVRDYEQYF. The CDR3 DNA is TGTGCCAGCGTCCGGGACTACGAGCAGTACTTC.

The CDR3 protein is CASTPGQSNEKLFF. In DNA form, the CDR3 reads TGTGCCAGCACCCCGGGACAGTCGAATGAAAAACTGTTTTTT. This rearrangement joins TRBV6-5 to TRBJ1-4; TRBD1 agrees at 7 bases. This CDR3 is 14 amino acids long. With 7 bases clipped from V and 5 bases from J, the junction kept 7 bases outside the gene matches. CDR1 and CDR2 from the germline V gene are MNHEY and SVGAGI.

This chain connects TRBV12-3 or TRBV12-4 to TRBJ2-1; D possibly corresponds to TRBD2 (5 bases). Trimming cost V 0 bases and J 5 bases, with 5 bases left between them. This CDR3 is built from 13 residues. The CDR3 nucleotides read TGTGCCAGCAGTTTAGCGCGGGACAATGAGCAGTTCTTC. It specifies CASSLARDNEQFF.

V is TRBV24-1 and J is TRBJ2-1; 8 bases match TRBD2. The CDR3 is 17 residues long. Trimming cost V 2 bases and J 6 bases; bases outside gene matches: 11. Per germline, CDR1 KGHDR and CDR2 SFDVKD. CDR3 bases: TGTGCCACCAGTGATTCACCCGGACTAGCTAGCGGCAATGAGCAGTTCTTC. It is translated as CATSDSPGLASGNEQFF.

Comments on this clone: One end of the junction is discordant with germline, which a read error may explain. The chain uses TRBV30 and TRBJ1-4; 11 nucleotides align to TRBD1. Germline CDR1 and CDR2: GTSNPN and SVGIG (reference sequence). The CDR3 sequence is 14 residues long. CDR3 sequence: CAWSGHSTGQGELF. The CDR3 DNA reads TGTGCCTGGAGCGGACATTCCACGGGACAGGGGGAACTTTTT.